This record covers a single TCR beta chain. What it recognizes is unknown. Assay used: immunoSEQ multiplex PCR; TCRdb lists only in-frame clones, some missing. The data hold roughly 120,000 clones, with 80% to 95% observed a single time. CDR1 and CDR2 (germline): SGHAT, FQNNGV. Trimming cost V 3 bases and J 8 bases, with 20 bases left between them. This CDR3 region has 16 residues. These data belong to a study of graft-versus-host responses after intestinal transplantation. About the research overall: Recipients were all induced with anti-thymocyte globulin, then given tacrolimus and steroids for around 3 years. Study conclusions and caveats: Allografts of patients with graft-donor T cell macrochimerism showed high graft-versus-host to host-versus-graft clone ratios.

The TCR comes from a human donor who received an intestinal transplant. The material sequenced was unstimulated CD8+ T cells sorted from spleen or lymph node cells, taken before intestinal transplant. The chain is built from TRBV11-2 and TRBJ1-3; D perhaps matches TRBD1 (5 bases). CDR3 sequence reads: CASSFQTPGLGDTIYF. The CDR3, as DNA: TGTGCCAGCAGCTTTCAGACCCCCGGGCTAGGGGACACCATATATTTT.